What follows are 8 T cell receptor beta chains derived from one specimen sequenced in a study of cytomegalovirus exposure and HLA in healthy donors. This PCR relied on a set of 60 Vbeta primers and 13 Jbeta primers. The data were produced by immunoSEQ multiplex PCR, yet TCRdb's version contains in-frame clones alone and is incomplete. The sample holds about 80,000 clones, around 60% seen once. The sequencing input was PBMCs. The receptors here all came from a male donor in good health and CMV-seropositive.

The chain joins TRBV2 to TRBJ2-3; 9 bases map to TRBD1. The germline CDR1 and CDR2 sequences are SNHLY and FYNNEI. The CDR3 extends over 15 amino acids. J gave up 0 bases and V 3 bases, and 1 base lay outside the gene matches. The CDR3 sequence is CASSDDRGSTDTQYF. In DNA form, the CDR3 reads TGTGCCAGCAGTGATGACAGGGGGAGCACAGATACGCAGTATTTT. The full variable domain, completed using reference TRBV2 and TRBJ2-3, is EPEVTQTPSHQVTQMGQEVILRCVPISNHLYFYWYRQILGQKVEFLVSFYNNEISEKSEIFDDQFSVERPDGSNFTLKIRSTKLEDSAMYFCASSDDRGSTDTQYFGPGTRLTVL.

The rearrangement joins TRBV5-5 to TRBJ1-6; D is unclear. The germline V gene has CDR1 SGHKS and CDR2 YYEKEE (reference sequence). The CDR3 is 14 residues long. V lost 6 bases to trimming and J lost 11 bases, with 18 bases between them. The DNA for the CDR3 is TGTGCCAGCACCCCAGAATGGCAGTCCGCACCCCTCCACTTT. Protein: CASTPEWQSAPLHF.

The chain recombines TRBV27 with TRBJ1-5; TRBD1 might be the D (5 bases). The CDR3 totals 14 residues. Trimming took off 5 bases at V and 7 bases at J, with 15 bases between the two ends. CDR1 MNHEY and CDR2 SMNVEV come from the germline V gene (reference sequence). The CDR3 region is CASSPQGELQPQHF. DNA of the CDR3: TGTGCCAGCAGTCCTCAGGGCGAGCTACAGCCCCAGCATTTT.

In its sample, this clone was seen a few times. The genes are TRBV7-9 and TRBJ2-2; D gene ambiguous. The CDR3 loop spans 12 amino acids. V was pared by 5 bases and J by 7 bases, with 8 bases between. Germline V CDR1 and CDR2: SEHNR, FQNEAQ (reference sequence). The CDR3 reads CASSRGVGELFF. DNA for the CDR3: TGTGCCAGCAGCAGAGGTGTCGGGGAGCTGTTTTTT.

The V and J genes are TRBV5-4 and TRBJ2-5, with D possibly matching TRBD2 (7 bases). The germline V gene encodes CDR1 SGHNT and CDR2 YYREEE (reference sequence). This CDR3 has 15 amino acids. V was shortened by 5 bases and J by 5 bases, with 19 bases between the two germline ends. The CDR3 DNA reads as TGTGCCAGCAGGTCCCACTTGCGGGGGCAGGAGACCCAGTACTTC. Its protein is CASRSHLRGQETQYF.

This rearrangement joins TRBV28 to TRBJ1-2; possible D gene TRBD1, 5 bases. Germline CDR1 reads MDHEN; CDR2 reads SYDVKM. This CDR3 comprises 14 residues. Deletions cut 6 bases from V and 2 bases from J, with 13 bases between. CDR3 nucleotide sequence: TGTGCCAGCAGACTACCGGGGGGGAACTATGGCTACACCTTC. Translation gives CASRLPGGNYGYTF.

The V call is TRBV7-8, the J call TRBJ2-3, with a weak D call TRBD2 (5 bases). This CDR3 comprises 14 residues. Trimming shortened V by 3 bases and J by 5 bases, and 12 bases separated the two germline ends. Germline CDR1 and CDR2: SGHVS and FQNEAQ. CDR3 amino acids: CASSLGSTGDTQYF. CDR3 DNA: TGTGCCAGCAGCTTGGGGAGCACGGGAGATACGCAGTATTTT.

This chain links TRBV10-3 with TRBJ2-5; TRBD2 matches 13 bases. V gave up 3 bases and J gave up 5 bases; unmatched junction bases: 0. Germline CDR1 and CDR2: ENHRY and SYGVKD. The CDR3 is 14 residues long. This chain's CDR3 is CAISELAGGETQYF. DNA for the CDR3: TGTGCCATCAGTGAACTAGCGGGGGGGGAGACCCAGTACTTC.